A selection of T cell receptor beta chains follows, all from one sample in a study of T cells after yellow fever vaccination. TCRdb recomputed calls from the 5' RACE reads with MiXCR, one row per CDR3 protein. Altogether about 340,000 distinct CDR3 sequences are present, roughly 4% being singletons, with the ten largest covering approximately 24%. The sequenced sample was PBMCs, obtained 5 days after the yellow fever booster vaccination. These receptors all stem from a man aged 18 to 35 who received the YFV17D yellow fever vaccine. Both conserved end residues are part of each CDR3. The order of the fields is clone size, D gene, J gene, V gene, CDR3 protein, CDR3 DNA. A D gene is named only where the DNA matches it firmly. Size is omitted from some rows. Given values are once, few, many or a class for expanded clones.

many,NA,TRBJ2-1,TRBV6-5,CASSYSKYAATYGNEQFF,TGTGCCAGCAGTTACTCGAAATATGCGGCTACCTATGGAAATGAGCAGTTCTTC
NA,NA,TRBJ1-1,TRBV18,CASSFRQPPEAFF,TGTGCCAGCTCTTTTCGGCAGCCCCCTGAAGCTTTCTTT
NA,NA,TRBJ2-1,TRBV6-2/TRBV6-3,CASGGGSSHEQFF,TGTGCCAGCGGTGGGGGGTCTTCGCATGAGCAGTTCTTC
NA,NA,TRBJ2-1,TRBV20-1,CSARVQGGYNEQFF,TGCAGTGCTAGGGTTCAGGGGGGCTACAATGAGCAGTTCTTC
NA,TRBD2,TRBJ2-1,TRBV7-9,CASSLAIGRSEQFF,TGTGCCAGCAGCTTAGCGATCGGGAGGTCTGAGCAGTTCTTC
few,TRBD1,TRBJ1-1,TRBV5-5,CASSLLMNRGFLNTEAFF,TGTGCCAGCAGCTTGTTAATGAACAGGGGGTTTCTGAACACTGAAGCTTTCTTT
few,TRBD1,TRBJ1-6,TRBV9,CASSVTGMNSPLHF,TGTGCCAGCAGCGTGACAGGGATGAATTCACCCCTCCACTTT
many,NA,TRBJ2-1,TRBV4-2,CASSQDLRLAGYEQFF,TGTGCCAGCAGCCAGGATCTTAGACTGGCGGGCTATGAGCAGTTCTTC
NA,TRBD1,TRBJ1-5,TRBV7-8,CASSLGGRGGEQPQHF,TGTGCCAGCAGCTTAGGTGGCAGGGGGGGAGAGCAGCCCCAGCATTTT
NA,TRBD1,TRBJ1-2,TRBV7-9,CASSLIPGTGGYYGYTF,TGTGCCAGCAGCTTAATCCCAGGGACAGGGGGATACTATGGCTACACCTTC
many,TRBD1,TRBJ2-7,TRBV9,CASSVDAQGGTYEQYF,TGTGCCAGCAGCGTAGATGCACAGGGGGGAACCTACGAGCAGTACTTC
many,NA,TRBJ2-4,TRBV4-3,CASSQVGDKKNIQYF,TGCGCCAGCAGCCAAGTTGGGGACAAAAAAAACATTCAGTACTTC
many,TRBD1,TRBJ1-1,TRBV5-1,CASSQNAGGNTEAFF,TGCGCCAGCAGCCAGAATGCAGGGGGGAACACTGAAGCTTTCTTT
many,NA,TRBJ1-3,TRBV10-3,CAISEDPAGNTIYF,TGTGCCATCAGTGAGGACCCCGCTGGAAACACCATATATTTT
few,NA,TRBJ2-1,TRBV5-4,CASSRPASYNEQFF,TGTGCCAGCAGCCGCCCTGCCTCCTACAATGAGCAGTTCTTC
few,TRBD2,TRBJ2-1,TRBV6-5,CASSGGLDSRNEQFF,TGTGCCAGCAGCGGGGGACTAGATAGCCGCAATGAGCAGTTCTTC
few,NA,TRBJ1-1,TRBV6-5,CASSYSREGAGTEAFF,TGTGCCAGCAGTTACTCGAGGGAGGGCGCGGGCACTGAAGCTTTCTTT
few,NA,TRBJ2-5,TRBV5-1,CASSLLSGAQETQYF,TGCGCCAGCAGCTTGTTGTCAGGGGCCCAAGAGACCCAGTACTTC
NA,NA,TRBJ2-7,TRBV7-2,CASSLAGPLYNEQYF,TGTGCCAGCAGCTTAGCGGGGCCCCTCTACAACGAGCAGTACTTC
NA,NA,TRBJ1-4,TRBV4-1,CASSPYEEGGDEKLFF,TGCGCCAGCAGCCCCTATGAGGAGGGAGGCGATGAAAAACTGTTTTTT
many,NA,TRBJ1-5,TRBV30,CAWSVDRGGRSNQPQHF,TGTGCCTGGAGTGTAGACCGCGGGGGTCGAAGCAATCAGCCCCAGCATTTT
few,TRBD1,TRBJ2-6,TRBV7-9,CASSLKGTGGSGANVLTF,TGTGCCAGCAGCTTAAAGGGGACAGGGGGCTCTGGGGCCAACGTCCTGACTTTC
few,NA,TRBJ2-7,TRBV5-1,CASSSTGNYEQYF,TGCGCCAGCAGCAGCACAGGGAACTACGAGCAGTACTTC
few,NA,TRBJ1-1,TRBV28,CASSLGRVSEAFF,TGTGCCAGCAGTCTAGGGAGGGTTTCCGAAGCTTTCTTT
NA,NA,TRBJ1-6,TRBV28,CASSPLGVSPLHF,TGTGCCAGCAGTCCACTGGGGGTTTCACCCCTCCACTTT
few,TRBD1,TRBJ2-5,TRBV5-1,CASSSLDRVETQYF,TGCGCCAGCAGCTCACTGGACAGGGTTGAGACCCAGTACTTC
NA,TRBD1,TRBJ2-3,TRBV15,CATSRSQTGATAQYF,TGTGCCACCAGCAGATCGCAGACAGGGGCGACTGCGCAGTATTTT
NA,NA,TRBJ2-5,TRBV6-5,CASSYSRVSF,TGTGCCAGCAGTTACTCGAGAGTCTCCTTC
NA,NA,TRBJ2-1,TRBV7-3,CASSANPGEGSYNEQFF,TGTGCCAGCAGCGCAAACCCAGGCGAGGGATCCTACAATGAGCAGTTCTTC
many,NA,TRBJ2-5,TRBV20-1,CSAATRGWVTQYF,TGCAGTGCCGCGACTAGGGGTTGGGTGACCCAGTACTTC
many,TRBD1,TRBJ1-2,TRBV20-1,CSAKGAGGYGYTF,TGCAGTGCAAAGGGGGCAGGCGGCTATGGCTACACCTTC
NA,TRBD2,TRBJ2-1,TRBV20-1,CSAPRGGRFNEQFF,TGCAGTGCCCCTCGGGGGGGCCGATTCAATGAGCAGTTCTTC
NA,NA,TRBJ2-1,TRBV19,CASSIEMGGGLIKEQFF,TGTGCCAGTAGTATAGAAATGGGGGGGGGCCTGATTAAGGAGCAGTTCTTC
few,NA,TRBJ1-5,TRBV28,CASTLAGRGSNQPQHF,TGTGCCAGCACCCTCGCAGGCAGGGGAAGCAATCAGCCCCAGCATTTT
NA,NA,TRBJ1-1,TRBV4-1,CASSQVGKTTEAFF,TGCGCCAGCAGCCAAGTGGGTAAGACCACTGAAGCTTTCTTT
NA,NA,TRBJ1-1,TRBV20-1,CSARSVQHTEAFF,TGCAGTGCTAGAAGTGTACAGCACACTGAAGCTTTCTTT
many,NA,TRBJ1-1,TRBV7-2,CASSGPWNTEAFF,TGTGCCAGCAGTGGCCCCTGGAACACTGAAGCTTTCTTT
few,TRBD1,TRBJ2-3,TRBV28,CASTTWGRGKYF,TGTGCCAGCACCACATGGGGCAGGGGGAAGTATTTT
few,TRBD2,TRBJ2-3,TRBV19,CASSPTGGFFDTQYF,TGTGCCAGTAGCCCTACGGGGGGGTTTTTCGATACGCAGTATTTT
many,NA,TRBJ1-1,TRBV5-6,CASSLGTANTEAFF,TGTGCCAGCAGCTTGGGGACAGCGAACACTGAAGCTTTCTTT
few,TRBD2,TRBJ2-1,TRBV4-3,CASSQNRLAGGDEQFF,TGCGCCAGCAGCCAGAACCGACTAGCGGGGGGGGATGAGCAGTTCTTC
NA,NA,TRBJ1-1,TRBV10-1,CASSESRRVNTEAFF,TGCGCCAGCAGTGAGTCGCGAAGAGTGAACACTGAAGCTTTCTTT
many,NA,TRBJ2-2,TRBV28,CASGGQPGELFF,TGTGCCAGCGGAGGACAGCCCGGGGAGCTGTTTTTT
many,TRBD1,TRBJ1-1,TRBV7-2,CASSSGTGLEAFF,TGTGCCAGCAGCTCCGGGACAGGCCTTGAAGCTTTCTTT
few,NA,TRBJ2-1,TRBV5-1,CASSLATENPEQFF,TGCGCCAGCAGCTTGGCCACGGAGAACCCTGAGCAGTTCTTC
NA,NA,TRBJ2-3,TRBV11-2,CASSLVGGGQDTQYF,TGTGCCAGCAGCTTAGTGGGCGGGGGCCAAGATACGCAGTATTTT
few,NA,TRBJ1-1,TRBV4-1,CASSAISGNTEAFF,TGCGCCAGCAGCGCTATTTCTGGGAACACTGAAGCTTTCTTT
NA,NA,TRBJ2-7,TRBV6-5,CASSFTGLQSSYEQYF,TGTGCCAGCAGTTTCACCGGATTACAGAGCTCCTACGAGCAGTACTTC